These 9 T cell receptor beta chains share one sample of origin, sequenced in a study of T-cell memory formation after mild COVID-19. TCRdb ran MiXCR on the 5' RACE reads and lists one entry per CDR3 protein. This table holds a few hundred thousand distinct CDR3 sequences, around 21% found once. What was sequenced was PBMCs or a T cell subset sorted from them (not recorded which). These receptors originate from an adult woman who had mild COVID-19 (a few samples of this study predate the infection). Cell type and time point are not known.

This clonotype was seen a handful of times. V and J are TRBV7-6 and TRBJ1-2; perhaps TRBD1 as D (5 bases). Trimming took 3 bases from V and 4 from J, leaving 12 bases between them. CDR3 size: 14 residues. Germline V CDR1 and CDR2: SGHVS, FNYEAQ. CDR3 in DNA: TGTGCCAGCAGCTTGGGGGTGGGCGGCTATGGCTACACCTTC. Its translation: CASSLGVGGYGYTF. Supplemented by reference TRBV7-6 and TRBJ1-2, the full variable domain reads GAGVSQSPRYKVTKRGQDVALRCDPISGHVSLYWYRQALGQGPEFLTYFNYEAQQDKSGLPNDRFSAERPEGSISTLTIQRTEQRDSAMYRCASSLGVGGYGYTFGSGTRLTVV.

This clonotype was observed a handful of times. The rearrangement links TRBV6-5 to TRBJ2-5; 7 nucleotides line up with TRBD2. Germline CDR1 and CDR2: MNHEY and SVGAGI. The junction had 6 bases not matched to a gene; V was cut back by 2 bases and J by 0 bases. This CDR3 has 16 residues. The CDR3 region has the DNA TGTGCCAGCAGTTACGGATGGGCGGGGGACCAAGAGACCCAGTACTTC. It yields the protein CASSYGWAGDQETQYF.

The chain has TRBV6-5 and TRBJ2-7; the D gene is possibly TRBD1 (5 bases). Germline V gene data show CDR1 as MNHEY and CDR2 as SVGAGI. The V and J ends lost 7 bases and 3 bases respectively, with 19 bases between them. This CDR3 is built from 15 residues. CDR3 DNA sequence: TGTGCCAGCAACCTACTCAGACAGCATCACTACGAGCAGTACTTC. It translates to CASNLLRQHHYEQYF.

J is TRBJ1-1 and V is TRBV5-1; 8 bases align to TRBD1. Looked up from germline, CDR1 is SGHRS and CDR2 is YFSETQ. The CDR3 has 15 residues. V lost 3 bases to trimming and J lost 1 base; unmatched junction nucleotides: 5. CDR3 protein: CASSWWTGPNTEAFF. The DNA for the CDR3 is TGCGCCAGCAGCTGGTGGACAGGGCCGAACACTGAAGCTTTCTTT. Based on the CDR3 plus reference TRBV5-1 and TRBJ1-1, the full variable domain is KAGVTQTPRYLIKTRGQQVTLSCSPISGHRSVSWYQQTPGQGLQFLFEYFSETQRNKGNFPGRFSGRQFSNSRSEMNVSTLELGDSALYLCASSWWTGPNTEAFFGQGTRLTVV.

This clonotype was picked up a small number of times. The rearrangement links TRBV5-1 to TRBJ2-3; tentatively, D is TRBD1 (6 bases). V was pared by 1 base and J by 2 bases, with 8 bases between. This CDR3 spans 14 amino acids. CDR1 and CDR2 from the germline V gene are SGHRS and YFSETQ. The CDR3 nucleotides are TGCGCCAGCAGCTTGTGGGGGCCCACAGATACGCAGTATTTT. Protein sequence: CASSLWGPTDTQYF.

This clonotype was seen at least ten times. V and J are TRBV9 and TRBJ2-3; 10 bases are a match to TRBD2. CDR3 length equals 17 residues. J lost 4 bases, V lost 3 bases, and 11 bases had no gene match. In germline, CDR1 is SGDLS, CDR2 YYNGEE. The CDR3 DNA is TGTGCCAGCAGCGCTACTCCTAGCGGGAGAGGGTCAGATACGCAGTATTTT. It yields the protein CASSATPSGRGSDTQYF.

The chain has TRBV25-1 and TRBJ1-1; D unclear. V was shortened by 6 bases and J by 1 base, with 12 bases between the two germline ends. The CDR3 sequence is 14 residues long. Per the germline V gene, CDR1 is MGHDK and CDR2 is SYGVNS. CDR3 DNA sequence: TGTGCCAGCAGAAGGACGGCGGGGAACACTGAAGCTTTCTTT. This sequence encodes CASRRTAGNTEAFF. The whole variable domain, filled in from reference TRBV25-1 and TRBJ1-1, reads EADIYQTPRYLVIGTGKKITLECSQTMGHDKMYWYQQDPGMELHLIHYSYGVNSTEKGDLSSESTVSRIRTEHFPLTLESARPSHTSQYLCASRRTAGNTEAFFGQGTRLTVV.

The CDR3 nucleotides are TGCGCCAGCAGCCCTGGCGGGGGCGCAGACAATGAGCAGTTCTTC. Translation gives CASSPGGGADNEQFF. The chain couples TRBV5-1 to TRBJ2-1; possibly TRBD2 for D (7 bases). Per germline, CDR1 SGHRS and CDR2 YFSETQ. V was pared by 4 bases and J by 5 bases, with 16 bases between. The CDR3 is made up of 15 amino acids.

This clonotype turned up a few times. The genes are TRBV7-2 and TRBJ1-2; 8 nucleotides line up with TRBD1. The V segment lost 2 bases and the J segment 3 bases; nucleotides outside the gene matches: 17. The CDR3 totals 19 residues. Germline assignment: CDR1 SGHTA and CDR2 FQGNSA. The CDR3 coding sequence is TGTGCCAGCAGCTTAAGCGCCCATGTGGCAGGGGGCGTTCACTATGGCTACACCTTC. It specifies CASSLSAHVAGGVHYGYTF.